The rows below give T cell receptor beta chains drawn from one sample of a study of T cells in Graves' hyperthyroidism and ophthalmopathy. Via MiXCR, TCRdb re-called the multiplex PCR reads, giving one row per CDR3 protein. The sample consists of about 300,000 distinct CDR3 sequences, approximately 19% of them appearing once. The material sequenced was blood. These receptors were collected from a middle-aged man with Graves' ophthalmopathy. The CDR3 runs from the conserved cysteine through the conserved F or W. A D gene is named only where the DNA matches it firmly. Rows may omit the clone size; those that give it use once, few, many or a size class.

clone_size j_call v_call d_call cdr3_aa cdr3_nt
many TRBJ2-7 TRBV7-7 TRBD1 CASSPQGFDEQYF TGTGCTAGCAGCCCACAGGGGTTTGACGAGCAGTACTTC
many TRBJ2-5 TRBV6-1 - CATRGGETQYF TGTGCGACCCGTGGGGGGGAGACCCAGTACTTC
- TRBJ2-3 TRBV30 - CAWTSPTDTQYF TGTGCCTGGACTAGTCCAACAGATACGCAGTATTTT
few TRBJ1-1 TRBV27 - CASSLTGLGENTEAFF TGTGCCAGCAGTTTAACTGGTTTGGGAGAGAACACTGAAGCTTTCTTT
few TRBJ1-6 TRBV27 - CASSLSSGDSPLHF TGTGCCAGCAGTTTATCAAGTGGAGATTCACCCCTCCACTTT
- TRBJ2-5 TRBV3-1 TRBD1 CASSMRTGGETQYF TGTGCCAGCAGTATGCGGACAGGAGGAGAGACCCAGTACTTC
many TRBJ2-5 TRBV12-3/TRBV12-4 - CASSKPQGEATQYF TGTGCCAGCAGCAAGCCACAGGGTGAGGCGACCCAGTACTTC
- TRBJ2-1 TRBV20-1 - CSARVSLTPSWVAEDNEQFF TGCAGTGCTAGAGTTTCGCTAACCCCCTCTTGGGTTGCGGAGGACAATGAGCAGTTCTTC
many TRBJ2-7 TRBV4-1 - CASSTVLTYEQYF TGCGCCAGCAGCACGGTCCTAACCTACGAGCAGTACTTC
- TRBJ2-1 TRBV18 TRBD1 CASSQGQGLGEQFF TGTGCCAGCTCGCAGGGACAGGGGCTGGGTGAGCAGTTCTTC
- TRBJ2-3 TRBV29-1 - CSVENYTTDTQYF TGCAGCGTTGAAAATTATACCACAGATACGCAGTATTTT
- TRBJ1-1 TRBV6-4 - CASSEIRGSWDTEAFF TGTGCCAGCAGTGAGATTAGGGGGTCCTGGGACACTGAAGCTTTCTTT
many TRBJ2-1 TRBV5-1 - CASSLMGGEYEQFF TGCGCCAGCAGCTTGATGGGGGGAGAATATGAGCAGTTCTTC
- TRBJ1-3 TRBV18 - CASSPQTRTASGNTIYF TGTGCCAGCTCACCACAGACCCGGACAGCCTCTGGAAACACCATATATTTT
- TRBJ2-1 TRBV11-2 - CASSRGLRGGNEQFF TGTGCCAGCAGCCGGGGACTCCGAGGGGGCAATGAGCAGTTCTTC
- TRBJ1-1 TRBV4-2 - CASSPDKVNTEAFF TGTGCCAGCAGTCCTGACAAGGTGAACACTGAAGCTTTCTTT
- TRBJ2-6 TRBV6-1 - CASSGIISGANVLTF TGTGCCAGCAGTGGGATCATCTCTGGGGCCAACGTCCTGACTTTC
many TRBJ2-1 TRBV18 TRBD2 CASSPPSSGKYNEQFF TGTGCCAGCTCACCACCGTCTAGCGGGAAATACAATGAGCAGTTCTTC
few TRBJ2-3 TRBV20-1 - CSALQPTSSTDTQYF TGCAGTGCCTTACAACCGACATCCAGCACAGATACGCAGTATTTT
many TRBJ2-7 TRBV10-3 - CAISRGGVYEQYF TGTGCCATCAGTAGGGGTGGGGTCTACGAGCAGTACTTC
many TRBJ1-1 TRBV11-1 - CASSSPKEGGTIMNTEAFF TGTGCCAGCAGCTCACCAAAAGAGGGGGGAACGATCATGAACACTGAAGCTTTCTTT
few TRBJ2-5 TRBV28 TRBD1 CASRAGTGALYF TGTGCCAGCAGGGCAGGGACAGGGGCCTTGTACTTC
- TRBJ1-4 TRBV7-8 - CATQRYGENNEKLFF TGTGCCACCCAGAGATACGGGGAAAATAATGAAAAACTGTTTTTT
- TRBJ2-3 TRBV28 TRBD2 CASSLEGGTWDTQYF TGTGCCAGCAGTTTAGAGGGAGGGACTTGGGATACGCAGTATTTT
few TRBJ1-2 TRBV24-1 - CATSDPPRGYTF TGTGCCACCAGTGACCCTCCGAGGGGCTACACCTTC
many TRBJ2-7 TRBV20-1 TRBD1 CSAQGQGAHEQYF TGCAGTGCACAAGGACAGGGGGCGCATGAGCAGTACTTC
many TRBJ2-7 TRBV20-1 - CSARDRVYEQYF TGCAGTGCTAGAGATCGGGTCTACGAGCAGTACTTC
many TRBJ1-2 TRBV24-1 - CATSDVRGYTF TGTGCCACCAGTGACGTGCGGGGCTACACCTTC